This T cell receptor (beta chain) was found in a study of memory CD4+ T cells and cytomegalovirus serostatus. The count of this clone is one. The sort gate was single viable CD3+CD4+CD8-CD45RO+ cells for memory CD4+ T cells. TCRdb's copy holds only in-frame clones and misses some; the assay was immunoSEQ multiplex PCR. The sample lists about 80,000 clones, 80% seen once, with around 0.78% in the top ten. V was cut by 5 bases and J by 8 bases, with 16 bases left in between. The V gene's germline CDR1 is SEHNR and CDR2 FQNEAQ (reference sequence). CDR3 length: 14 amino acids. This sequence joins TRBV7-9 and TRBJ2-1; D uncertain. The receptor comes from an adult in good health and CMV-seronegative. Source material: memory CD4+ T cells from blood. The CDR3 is CASSRPPPGDEQFF. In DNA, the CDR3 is TGTGCCAGCAGCCGACCCCCCCCCGGTGATGAGCAGTTCTTC.